This T cell receptor (beta chain) came from a study of blood T cells in healthy people across ages. Next came a second PCR, run for about 6 to 12 cycles, which used a sample-barcoded 5' primer along with a J-beta primer mix. TCRdb analysed the 5' RACE reads with MiXCR anew, one entry per CDR3 protein. There are more than 500,000 distinct CDR3 sequences in the sample; approximately 30% occur only once, and under 20% lies in the top ten. Researchers collected roughly 10 milliliters of peripheral blood from every single donor. This clonotype was found a few times. Antigen specificity is unknown. Study-wide points: Researchers said unsorted PBMCs prevented a conclusive naive versus antigen-experienced comparison.

In germline, CDR1 is MGHDK, CDR2 SYGVNS. V was shortened by 3 bases and J by 3 bases, with 15 bases between the two germline ends. This CDR3 contains 16 residues. This chain uses TRBV25-1 with TRBJ2-1, with D possibly being TRBD2 (6 bases). This receptor was taken from a woman aged 70-85 years in good health. The specimen sequenced was blood. The CDR3 DNA reads as TGTGCCAGCAGTGATGATTTGCGGGGACGCTACAATGAGCAGTTCTTC. Protein product: CASSDDLRGRYNEQFF.